The entry that follows covers one TCR beta chain sequence. The table lists this clonotype with a few counts. It has no known antigen specificity. Base qualities are missing; no much larger clone stands one base away. The sample comes from a study of T cells in Graves' hyperthyroidism and ophthalmopathy (dated by TCRdb to the late 2010s). In terms of the full investigation: Peripheral blood was sampled at the time of initial diagnosis, prior to any treatment. A discovery cohort of 95 to 100 patients, approximately 45 with Graves' ophthalmopathy and about 58 with stable Graves' hyperthyroidism, was used to find distinguishing TCR V-J signatures. Prospective prediction of ophthalmopathy was tested in an independent validation cohort consisting of about 19 hyperthyroidism patients and over 15 patients who later progressed to ophthalmopathy. For training and testing, the 100 or so patients in the discovery cohort were randomly divided in a 7:3 ratio. In several Graves' hyperthyroidism patients, the study also compared T-cell repertoires from thyroid tissue with T-cell repertoires from blood. Following sampling, methimazole starting at 30 mg daily was given to hyperthyroidism patients, and high-dose intravenous methylprednisolone was given to ophthalmopathy patients. The paper reports TCR Vbeta CDR3 sequencing of approximately 130 peripheral blood samples: over 40 ophthalmopathy, around 80 hyperthyroidism and approximately 17 progressor patients. The investigation overall reported the following: No statistical method was used to set the sample size in advance, and investigators knew the group allocation. A model built on a 13 V-J signature distinguished ophthalmopathy from stable hyperthyroidism, reaching around 87% sensitivity and under 84% specificity in cross-validation and 80%/75% in testing. Blood samples also contained most of the expanded thyroid clonotypes (frequency above 0.001), which suggests that blood repertoires may reflect thyroid immune responses. In validation, the model predicted progression to ophthalmopathy a median of about 6.8 months before onset, with 70% to 71% sensitivity and 72.22% specificity.

V sheds 3 bases and J sheds 7 bases, leaving 16 bases between their ends. As encoded in the germline V gene, CDR1 is SGHTA while CDR2 is FQGNSA. The cysteine opens and the phenylalanine closes a CDR3 of 15 amino acids. The entry retains the CDR3 DNA only, 45 bases that are in frame from base 1. The TCR beta CDR3 regions were amplified from the RNA transcripts. The TCR CDR3 was subjected to a first round of RT-PCR using the HTBI primer set and the Qiagen OneStep RT-PCR kit. The libraries were constructed in a second round of multiplex PCR and then size-selected and purified. Sequencing of the libraries was done on an Illumina HiSeq2000 using paired-end 100 bp reads. As for the original processing: Raw data were processed with SOAPnuke, discarding reads with adapters, uncalled bases, mean Phred below 15, or no exact constant-primer or identifier match. High-quality paired reads were merged with COPE v1.2.5, and unique nucleotide sequences were defined as clonotypes. Clonotypes were aligned to IMGT TRBV, TRBD and TRBJ reference segments using MiTCR v1.1. Only V-J combinations with frequency above 0.0001, covering roughly 99% of repertoires, were analysed. A TCS score was defined as the ratio of F50 (clonal expansion) to E x V (chaos), with BLOSUM62-based TCRdist applied between CDR3 peptides within each V-J. Welch's t-statistics and random forest reduced roughly 540 V-J features to around 14, which were used in a naive Bayes classifier (R e1071). Starting from the raw public reads, TCRdb applied fastp trimming at Q25, assembled clones with MiXCR and retained in-frame beta chains. Every distinct CDR3 protein forms one entry, paired with its most common genes and DNA. It is TCRdb's table, rather than the study itself, that gives the V and J calls and clone size. This sample holds roughly 660,000 distinct CDR3 sequences; approximately 15% were observed only once. Of the sample, roughly 16% is held by the ten largest clones.

Stable Graves' hyperthyroidism was defined as the absence of progression to ophthalmopathy over 18 months of follow-up. Hyperthyroidism patients were aged 18 to 65 years and newly diagnosed, with disease duration of less than 2 months. The study excluded patients with uncontrolled infections, other autoimmune diseases, pregnancy or lactation. Diagnoses relied on clinical symptoms, serum thyroxine and TRAb, thyroid ultrasound and orbital computed tomography. Ficoll-Paque density gradient centrifugation was used to isolate PBMCs from around 10 ml of fresh peripheral blood. Trizol reagent was used to extract total RNA, and RNA quality was then checked on an Agilent 2100 Bioanalyzer.

The sequencing sample was made of blood. The sequence was obtained from a man aged 45 to 65 with Graves' hyperthyroidism. Rearrangement joined TRBV7-2 to TRBJ2-1; no D gene is confidently identified. Here is the DNA: TGTGCCAGCAGCTTGCGGTCTGGGATGGGGAATGAGCAGTTCTTC. Its protein reads: CASSLRSGMGNEQFF.